This TCR beta chain was profiled in a study of cytotoxic CD8 clonotypes in ibrutinib-treated CLL. In germline, CDR1 is MNHEY, CDR2 SMNVEV (reference sequence). The CDR3 is 17 residues long. V lost 2 bases, J lost 0 bases, and 16 bases lay in between. Investigators sought sequencing depths of between 1 in 200,000 and 1 in 1 million T cells. Sequenced by immunoSEQ multiplex PCR; TCRdb stores in-frame clones only, minus some. The sample has a few hundred thousand clones, around four fifths seen once; the top ten hold 6.5% to 8%. This material consisted of PBMCs, taken before ibrutinib treatment. This sequence was found in a human donor with chronic lymphocytic leukemia. The V and J genes are TRBV27 and TRBJ1-1; D is undetermined. The CDR3 coding sequence is TGTGCCAGCAGTTTAGGGCGGGGATCTTCGGTGAACACTGAAGCTTTCTTT. Translation gives CASSLGRGSSVNTEAFF.